These 16 T cell receptor beta chains were sequenced from one sample in a study of identical twins. TCRdb recomputed calls from the 5' RACE reads with MiXCR, one row per CDR3 protein. The profile shows about 240,000 distinct CDR3 sequences, approximately 6.8% of them singletons. These data are also associated with another study on yellow fever vaccine responses in identical twins.

Sequencing was performed on CD8+ T cells sorted from blood. The receptors stem from a young woman in good health.

A single count supports this clonotype. The chain employs TRBV28 and TRBJ2-7; the D call may be TRBD1 or TRBD2 (5 bases each). Trimming stripped 6 bases from V and 6 bases from J, with 15 bases between. The V gene's germline CDR1 is MDHEN and CDR2 SYDVKM. The CDR3 contains 13 residues. The CDR3 here is CASSRRDGSEQYF. Written as DNA, the CDR3 is TGTGCCAGCAGCCGCCGGGACGGTTCCGAGCAGTACTTC.

CDR3 nucleotide sequence: TGTGCCAGCAGCCAAGGTCCGCAGGCCGAATACTCCTACAATGAGCAGTTCTTC. Its protein is CASSQGPQAEYSYNEQFF. This chain links TRBV4-2 with TRBJ2-1, with D unclear. Germline CDR1 reads LGHNA; CDR2 reads YNFKEQ. V lost 1 base to trimming and J lost 0 bases, with 16 bases between them. CDR3 length: 18 residues.

This clonotype was observed many times. This rearrangement joins TRBV11-2 to TRBJ2-1; D gene uncertain. The germline V gene has CDR1 SGHAT and CDR2 FQNNGV. V was clipped by 0 bases and J by 10 bases, with 10 bases between them. This CDR3 is built from 13 residues. CDR3 protein: CASSLDQMGEQFF. Written as DNA, the CDR3 is TGTGCCAGCAGCTTAGATCAAATGGGCGAGCAGTTCTTC.

This clonotype was observed at least ten times. CDR3 in DNA: TGTGCCAGCAGCTTTGGGGTCTTTAGCTCCTACGAGCAGTACGTC. Translated: CASSFGVFSSYEQYV. This chain joins TRBV5-5 and TRBJ2-7; D gene uncertain. Germline values: CDR1 SGHKS, CDR2 YYEKEE (reference sequence). CDR3 length: 15 residues. V was pared by 2 bases and J by 0 bases, with 12 bases between.

This clonotype showed up many times. This rearrangement joins TRBV20-1 to TRBJ2-1, with a weak D call TRBD2 (5 bases). Trimming took off 6 bases at V and 6 bases at J, with 15 bases between the two ends. The germline gives CDR1 DFQATT, CDR2 SNEGSKA (reference sequence). The CDR3 contains 13 residues. CDR3 in DNA: TGCAGTGCAACCCCCGACGGGATCAATGAGCAGTTCTTC. Translation: CSATPDGINEQFF.

The chain uses TRBV2 and TRBJ1-2; weak D call: TRBD1 (5 bases). CDR1 and CDR2 from the germline V gene are SNHLY and FYNNEI. The CDR3 is 14 amino acids. Trimming shortened V by 6 bases and J by 6 bases, and 17 bases separated the two germline ends. The CDR3 DNA follows: TGTGCCAGCAGGAACCCAGGGCCCGTCGATGGCTACACCTTC. Its translation: CASRNPGPVDGYTF.

The V gene is TRBV6-5, the J gene TRBJ2-7, with D possibly TRBD2 on 6 matching bases. The CDR3 contains 14 residues. From germline, CDR1 is MNHEY and CDR2 SVGAGI. V was pared by 2 bases and J by 7 bases, with 15 bases between. CDR3 bases: TGTGCCAGCAGTTACCGCCGGAGGGACTCGGAGCAGTACTTC. This codes for CASSYRRRDSEQYF.

This clonotype was counted only a few times. The J gene is TRBJ2-1, the V gene TRBV2; D is perhaps TRBD2 (7 bases). The V end was cut by 9 bases, the J end by 4 bases, with 10 bases between. The CDR3 sequence is 12 residues long. CDR1 is SNHLY and CDR2 is FYNNEI in the germline V gene. The CDR3: CARAGAYNEQFF. The CDR3 DNA follows: TGTGCCAGGGCGGGGGCGTACAATGAGCAGTTCTTC.

This clonotype was observed at least ten times. This chain joins TRBV29-1 and TRBJ1-5; D uncertain. V was cut by 6 bases and J by 3 bases, with 15 bases left in between. Germline V lookup: CDR1 SQVTM, CDR2 ANQGSEA. The CDR3 is 14 residues long. Written as DNA, the CDR3 is TGCAGCGTCCTTGGTGGGGAACACAATCAGCCCCAGCATTTT. It encodes CSVLGGEHNQPQHF.

The V and J genes are TRBV11-2 and TRBJ2-2; TRBD2 matches at 8 bases. Germline V gene data show CDR1 as SGHAT and CDR2 as FQNNGV. The CDR3 is made up of 14 amino acids. Unmatched junction bases numbered 2, after V lost 5 bases and J lost 3 bases. The CDR3 DNA follows: TGTGCCAGCAGCCCGGGGGGGCACACCGGGGAGCTGTTTTTT. Translating gives CASSPGGHTGELFF.

CDR3 amino acids: CASSRPAEYGYTF. The CDR3 DNA reads TGTGCCAGCAGCCGCCCCGCCGAATATGGCTACACCTTC. This chain connects TRBV7-9 to TRBJ1-2; no definite D call. Trimming shortened V by 5 bases and J by 5 bases, and 12 bases separated the two germline ends. Germline V gives CDR1 SEHNR, CDR2 FQNEAQ (reference sequence). This CDR3 comprises 13 residues.

This rearrangement joins TRBV2 to TRBJ2-7; D possibly uses TRBD1 or TRBD2 (6 bases each). This CDR3 has 16 residues. Germline V lookup: CDR1 SNHLY, CDR2 FYNNEI. Trimming removed 2 bases at V and 3 bases at J, with 17 bases between. In DNA form, the CDR3 reads TGTGCCAGCAGTGAAAGAGGAGGGGGAAGCCTCTACGAGCAGTACTTC. Protein product: CASSERGGGSLYEQYF.

The V gene is TRBV5-1, the J gene TRBJ2-1, with 11 nucleotides matching TRBD2. Germline CDR1 SGHRS, CDR2 YFSETQ. V shed 3 bases, J shed 8 bases, and the junction held 10 bases outside the gene matches. This CDR3 comprises 16 residues. The CDR3 protein is CASSSKIVSGRDEQFF. As DNA, the CDR3 is TGCGCCAGCAGCTCCAAGATTGTTAGCGGGAGGGATGAGCAGTTCTTC. The full variable domain, in which reference TRBV5-1 and TRBJ2-1 provide the parts outside the CDR3, is KAGVTQTPRYLIKTRGQQVTLSCSPISGHRSVSWYQQTPGQGLQFLFEYFSETQRNKGNFPGRFSGRQFSNSRSEMNVSTLELGDSALYLCASSSKIVSGRDEQFFGPGTRLTVL.

This clonotype was counted between two and nine times. The CDR3 bases are TGTGCCAGCGAGGCGCAGAACACCGGGGAGCTGTTTTTT. It is translated as CASEAQNTGELFF. The chain employs TRBV6-1 and TRBJ2-2; no firm D call. The V gene's germline CDR1 is MNHNS and CDR2 SASEGT. Trimming left V 8 bases short and J 1 base short, with 8 bases between. CDR3 length: 13 amino acids.

The gene calls are TRBV9 and TRBJ2-3; 8 positions match TRBD2. CDR3 size: 17 residues. Germline V gives CDR1 SGDLS, CDR2 YYNGEE. V shed 0 bases and J 0 bases; nucleotides not matched to a gene: 6. Here the CDR3 reads CASSVGASGPSTDTQYF. The CDR3 coding sequence is TGTGCCAGCAGCGTAGGTGCTAGCGGGCCGAGCACAGATACGCAGTATTTT.

The chain joins TRBV27 to TRBJ2-2, with D possibly being TRBD1 (7 bases). V was clipped by 4 bases and J by 1 base, with 10 bases between them. The CDR3 extends over 15 amino acids. Germline V CDR1 and CDR2: MNHEY, SMNVEV (reference sequence). As DNA, the CDR3 is TGTGCCAGCAGTTCTCAGGGGGGGAACACCGGGGAGCTGTTTTTT. Amino acid sequence: CASSSQGGNTGELFF.